This TCR beta chain was sequenced for a study of cytomegalovirus exposure and HLA in healthy donors. Findings of the study overall: Equally common other TCR beta chains were less clonally expanded than HLA-associated ones, a later analysis found. Most sequenced TCRs were rare (though some public TCRs occurred in many donors). Researchers reported that a few CMV-associated chains were confirmed in vitro as CMV antigen-specific. Judged likely to be a sequencing artifact was a cluster of highly shared sequence variants.

60 Vbeta and 13 Jbeta primers were used in PCR. Sequenced by immunoSEQ multiplex PCR; TCRdb stores in-frame clones only, minus some. The data contain 200,000 to 250,000 clones, approximately 82% of them singletons. Germline CDR1 SGHRS, CDR2 YFSETQ. The CDR3 is 14 amino acids. V lost 0 bases to trimming and J lost 2 bases, with 6 bases between them. This clone showed up just a few times. What it binds is not known. Distinct nucleotide sequences in the sample also encode this CDR3. This receptor was taken from a male donor in good health and CMV-seronegative. The sample consisted of PBMCs. This chain uses TRBV5-1 with TRBJ1-5; no clear D gene. The CDR3 here is CASSLGGGNQPQHF. For the CDR3, the DNA is TGCGCCAGCAGCTTGGGAGGTGGCAATCAGCCCCAGCATTTT.